The 5 T cell receptor beta chains below all came from one sample that was sequenced in a study of response to subunit inactivated influenza vaccine. Each CDR3 protein gets one entry after TCRdb re-called the RT-PCR reads with MiXCR. The sample holds about 520,000 distinct CDR3 sequences, roughly 23% seen once. The material sequenced was CD4+ T cells sorted from PBMCs, taken roughly 5 days after vaccination. All receptors come from a man aged 50 to 60 who received an inactivated influenza vaccine.

This chain links TRBV28 with TRBJ1-6, with 10 nucleotides matching TRBD1. This CDR3 has 16 amino acids. V dropped 6 bases and J dropped 1; count of bases not matched to a gene: 3. Germline CDR1 is MDHEN and CDR2 is SYDVKM. CDR3 in amino acids: CASSPDRGSYNSPLHF. As DNA, the CDR3 is TGTGCCAGCAGCCCGGACAGGGGGTCCTATAATTCACCCCTCCACTTT.

The CDR3 here is CATSRDWSTGAKNIQYF. The CDR3, as DNA: TGTGCCACCAGCAGAGATTGGTCCACTGGCGCCAAAAACATTCAGTACTTC. The genes are TRBV15 and TRBJ2-4; D ambiguous. Germline lookup yields CDR1 LNHNV and CDR2 YYDKDF (reference sequence). Between the trimmed V and J ends, which lost 0 bases and 1 base, there was a span of 13 bases. The CDR3 covers 17 residues.

This clonotype was seen only a few times. The rearrangement uses TRBV5-1 and TRBJ2-1; 7 bases are shared with TRBD1. Germline trimming cut 4 bases from V and 0 bases from J; bases unmatched to any gene: 10. The CDR3 is made up of 17 amino acids. Germline CDR1 and CDR2: SGHRS and YFSETQ. The CDR3 spells CASSGTGTANSYNEQFF. CDR3 DNA: TGCGCCAGCAGCGGAACCGGGACAGCTAACTCCTACAATGAGCAGTTCTTC. The full variable domain, completed using reference TRBV5-1 and TRBJ2-1, is KAGVTQTPRYLIKTRGQQVTLSCSPISGHRSVSWYQQTPGQGLQFLFEYFSETQRNKGNFPGRFSGRQFSNSRSEMNVSTLELGDSALYLCASSGTGTANSYNEQFFGPGTRLTVL.

The chain uses TRBV9 and TRBJ1-1; a possible D gene is TRBD1 (5 bases). V was shortened by 2 bases and J by 1 base, with 9 bases between the two germline ends. The CDR3 extends over 14 amino acids. CDR1 is SGDLS, CDR2 YYNGEE, per germline. The CDR3 spells CASSVMRGNTEAFF. The CDR3, as DNA: TGTGCCAGCAGCGTCATGAGGGGGAACACTGAAGCTTTCTTT.

J is TRBJ2-7 and V is TRBV7-2, with 11 bases matching TRBD2. V was pared by 1 base and J by 3 bases, with 2 bases of the junction left unmatched. The CDR3 extends over 15 amino acids. The germline CDR1 and CDR2 sequences are SGHTA and FQGNSA. The CDR3 DNA is TGTGCCAGCAGCTTAGGTGGGACTAGCGGCTACGAGCAGTACTTC. Translated, it gives CASSLGGTSGYEQYF.